These T cell receptor beta chains were read from a single sample in a study of blood T cells in healthy people across ages. MiXCR, run by TCRdb on the 5' RACE reads, gives a single entry per CDR3 protein. The sample holds roughly 1,500,000 distinct CDR3 sequences, about 35% seen once. Sample: blood. The source of these receptors is a woman aged 25 to 45 in good health. CDR3s leave out the opening cysteine and the closing phenylalanine or tryptophan.

v_call,j_call,cdr3_aa
TRBV10-3,TRBJ2-1,AIRGTSVNEQV
TRBV28,TRBJ2-1,ASSFGGSGRATEQF
TRBV9,TRBJ2-1,ASRADGSGANEQF
TRBV18,TRBJ2-6,ASEGGPSGANVLT
TRBV28,TRBJ1-1,ASSDMGHSGTEAF
TRBV5-1,TRBJ2-4,ASSVEHSMVQY
TRBV29-1,TRBJ2-1,SAPLAGYYNEQF
TRBV19,TRBJ1-5,ASSIDLFLGNQPQH
TRBV20-1,TRBJ2-3,SANTGTGGSTDTQY
TRBV5-1,TRBJ2-3,ASSFASAGGFTDTQY
TRBV20-1,TRBJ2-7,SARDSKGVKQY
TRBV15,TRBJ2-5,ATRAENKETQY
TRBV5-1,TRBJ2-1,ASLKTSGGFGNEQF
TRBV7-9,TRBJ2-1,ASSNKGTYGYNEQF
TRBV6-2/TRBV6-3,TRBJ2-7,ASSLEGLTSSYEQY
TRBV7-2,TRBJ1-5,ASSYDRGHQPQH
TRBV20-1,TRBJ1-2,SARGRGRGYGYT
TRBV12-3/TRBV12-4,TRBJ2-1,ASSSTSLDKSYNEQF
TRBV7-9,TRBJ2-5,ASSPGTSGDRRY
TRBV7-9,TRBJ1-4,ASSPPAVSTAFNEKLF
TRBV6-6,TRBJ2-1,ASRSRGDNEQF
TRBV3-1,TRBJ2-7,ASSRLAGASEQY
TRBV7-9,TRBJ2-7,ASRPAGGSYEQY
TRBV7-3,TRBJ2-1,ASNASGGYNEQF
TRBV20-1,TRBJ2-3,SARTGNTDTQY
TRBV9,TRBJ2-3,ASSVGGPITDTQY
TRBV20-1,TRBJ1-4,SARDIEKLF
TRBV20-1,TRBJ1-5,SALVLGTVSNQPQH
TRBV13,TRBJ2-1,ASSLREAGVYNEQF
TRBV6-2/TRBV6-3,TRBJ2-7,ACSRTPLGEQY
TRBV3-1,TRBJ2-3,ATKAGTSSTDTQY
TRBV2,TRBJ2-3,ASSGRAGARTDTQY
TRBV20-1,TRBJ2-7,SAHGTRQGRPYEQY
TRBV4-2,TRBJ2-3,ASSQELAGVADTQY
TRBV15,TRBJ2-3,ATSRAARPGTDTQY
TRBV20-1,TRBJ2-1,SAARQGLAERDEQF
TRBV19,TRBJ2-3,ASSIILWGTDTQY
TRBV20-1,TRBJ1-1,SATEFLRRTDNTEAF
TRBV27,TRBJ2-5,ASSLLAPQRLETQY
TRBV3-1,TRBJ2-3,ASSRIDGGAFTDTQY
TRBV5-5,TRBJ2-2,ASSSVGGTGNPGELF
TRBV10-3,TRBJ2-1,AISAVGNNEQF
TRBV5-1,TRBJ2-5,ASSLTSGRVQTQY
TRBV5-1,TRBJ2-1,ASSQTGQGFDEQF
TRBV5-5,TRBJ2-7,ASSVTGDNYEQY
TRBV5-1,TRBJ1-2,ASSFVGTVNYGYT
TRBV5-1,TRBJ1-1,ASGSGQPEAF
TRBV15,TRBJ1-1,ATGGGGGYTEAF
TRBV20-1,TRBJ2-3,SARTSTSTDTQY
TRBV9,TRBJ2-7,ASSAGTTATYEQY
TRBV5-1,TRBJ2-1,ASSLSGAQSYNEQF
TRBV2,TRBJ2-7,ASCPGGLGEQY
TRBV6-1,TRBJ1-4,ASSEPGMLEKLF